This TCR beta chain was sequenced in a study of T-cell reconstitution after alpha-beta-depleted transplantation in children. General study findings and limits: Elevated TCRbeta diversity at day 60 was traced, in some patients, to surviving recipient T cells and thymic progenitors. Where alpha-beta T cells came from about two months after transplant was reportedly several hundred expanded graft clones. One year after transplant, T-cell counts and diversity came mostly from newly produced T cells.

This clonotype was seen at least ten times. Its antigen is undetermined. Germline CDR1 DFQATT, CDR2 SNEGSKA (reference sequence). This CDR3 has 14 residues. V lost 2 bases and J lost 6; bases outside the gene matches: 3. As it was prepared, the TCRbeta library received unique molecular identifiers. TCRdb independently ran MiXCR on the PCR reads; one entry per CDR3 protein. Of approximately 650,000 distinct CDR3 sequences in the sample, roughly 14% are singletons; the top ten hold 0.65% to 0.9%. The sequences come from PBMCs, collected before TCRalphabeta/CD19-depleted stem cell transplant. This TCR came from a girl aged 2 to 10 with congenital amegakaryocytic thrombocytopenia, due to receive a stem cell transplant. The chain carries TRBV20-1 and TRBJ1-5, with 11 bases matching TRBD1. CDR3: CSARRDRGSQPQHF. CDR3 nucleotides: TGCAGTGCTAGAAGGGACAGGGGGAGTCAGCCCCAGCATTTT.